The entry that follows covers one T cell receptor (beta chain) sequence. Germline V lookup: CDR1 MNHEY, CDR2 SMNVEV (reference sequence). After removal of 6 bases from V and 9 bases from J, the junction contained 10 bases not matched to a gene. CDR3 length equals 15 residues. The data derive from a study of blood T cell repertoires in COVID-19. In the study overall: Sites across the United States, Italy and Spain contributed samples from acute and convalescent COVID-19.

In the authors' methods: Estimation of nucleated cell counts was performed using reference gene primer amplification. Sequenced by immunoSEQ multiplex PCR; TCRdb stores in-frame clones only, minus some. That table supplies the V and J calls and clone size; D and trimming were determined from the DNA. The sample lists 250,000 to 350,000 clones; approximately 91% were seen once. The source is a woman aged 60-75 years with acute or convalescent COVID-19. The sequenced material came from peripheral blood. V and J are TRBV27 and TRBJ2-1; 11 bases are shared with TRBD1. In DNA form, the CDR3 reads TGTGCCAGCAGCCTCGGACAGGGGGCACGGGTTGAGCAGTTCTTC. Encoded protein: CASSLGQGARVEQFF.